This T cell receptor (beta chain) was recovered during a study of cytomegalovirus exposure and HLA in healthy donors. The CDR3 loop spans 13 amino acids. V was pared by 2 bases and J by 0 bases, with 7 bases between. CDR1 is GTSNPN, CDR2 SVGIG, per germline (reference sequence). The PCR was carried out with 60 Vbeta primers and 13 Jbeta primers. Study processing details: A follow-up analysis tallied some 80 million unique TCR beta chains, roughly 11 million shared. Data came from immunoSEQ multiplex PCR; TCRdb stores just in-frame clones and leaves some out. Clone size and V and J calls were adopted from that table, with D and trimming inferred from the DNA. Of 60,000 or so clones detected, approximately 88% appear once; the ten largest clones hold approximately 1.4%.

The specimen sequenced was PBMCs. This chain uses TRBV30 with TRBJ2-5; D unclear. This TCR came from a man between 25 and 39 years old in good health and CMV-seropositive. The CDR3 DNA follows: TGTGCCTGGAGTAGAAGCAACCAAGAGACCCAGTACTTC. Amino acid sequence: CAWSRSNQETQYF.